This T cell receptor beta chain was retrieved from a study of blood T cell repertoires in COVID-19. At the level of the study: The United States, Italy and Spain provided the acute and convalescent COVID-19 samples. In each case, the material was cDNA or gDNA derived from T cells, B-cell-depleted T cells, or PBMCs.

Trimming cost V 5 bases and J 4 bases; bases outside gene matches: 14. Looked up from germline, CDR1 is SGHVS and CDR2 is FQNEAQ. The CDR3 sequence is 17 residues long. Original processing methods: Reference gene primer amplification in the assay estimated nucleated cell counts. TCRdb's copy holds only in-frame clones and misses some; the assay was immunoSEQ multiplex PCR. For V, J and clone size, that table is used; D and trimming come from the DNA. The data contain more than 95,000 clones, roughly 80% of them singletons. This TCR was recovered from a middle-aged man with acute or convalescent COVID-19. The chain combines TRBV7-8 with TRBJ1-3, with 7 positions matching TRBD1. The sample comprised peripheral blood. The CDR3 nucleotides are TGTGCCAGCAGCCCCCAAAGCCCGACAGGGTGGGGAAACACCATATATTTT. Its translation: CASSPQSPTGWGNTIYF.